The rows below give T cell receptor beta chains drawn from one sample of a study of cytomegalovirus exposure and HLA in healthy donors. Clones were sequenced by immunoSEQ multiplex PCR, and TCRdb holds only the in-frame ones, with some missing. The sample has roughly 150,000 clones; about three quarters are singletons. The sample consisted of PBMCs. These receptors all come from a man aged 25-45 years in good health and CMV-seropositive. CDR3s include the opening cysteine and the closing phenylalanine or tryptophan. Fields, in order: clone size, J gene, D gene, V gene, CDR3 DNA, CDR3 protein. The D gene is left open where the match is weak. Clone size is shown for a subset of rows, as once, few, many or a class of expanded clone.

NA,TRBJ2-2,TRBD1,TRBV5-1,TGCGCCAGCAGCTTGGAGGGACAGGTGATGACCGGGGAGCTGTTTTTT,CASSLEGQVMTGELFF
NA,TRBJ1-1,TRBD1,TRBV2,TGTGCCAGCAGTGTATCCCGGGGACAGGGTAACACTGAAGCTTTCTTT,CASSVSRGQGNTEAFF
few,TRBJ2-1,NA,TRBV5-1,TGCGCCAGCAGCCGCGGAAGTGGGTTTGAGCAGTTCTTC,CASSRGSGFEQFF
few,TRBJ2-5,NA,TRBV4-1,TGCGCCAGCAGCCAAGAAAGGGTAGGACGCGAGCGGAATTATCAAGAGACCCAGTACTTC,CASSQERVGRERNYQETQYF
NA,TRBJ2-5,TRBD2,TRBV5-5,TGTGCCAGCAGCTGGACTAGCGGGAAAGAGACCCAGTACTTC,CASSWTSGKETQYF
NA,TRBJ2-2,NA,TRBV5-5,TGTGCCAGCAGCTTGCAGCGGACGAACACCGGGGAGCTGTTTTTT,CASSLQRTNTGELFF
NA,TRBJ2-7,NA,TRBV28,TGTGCCAGCAGTTTACTAGGGGGCGAGCAGTACTTC,CASSLLGGEQYF
NA,TRBJ2-1,TRBD1,TRBV2,TGTGCCAGCAATAAGGACAGGGGGCCCTTCCATGAGCAGTTCTTC,CASNKDRGPFHEQFF
NA,TRBJ2-5,TRBD2,TRBV10-1,TGCGCCAGCAGTGGGACTAGCGGGGATTTCAACCAAGAGACCCAGTACTTC,CASSGTSGDFNQETQYF
once,TRBJ1-1,NA,TRBV13,TGTGCCAGCAGCAGAGGAGCAGGGGACGTGGGTATGAACACTGAAGCTTTCTTT,CASSRGAGDVGMNTEAFF
NA,TRBJ2-2,NA,TRBV11-1,TGTGCCAGCAGCTTATATGGGGCCACCGGGGAGCTGTTTTTT,CASSLYGATGELFF
NA,TRBJ2-3,NA,TRBV28,TGTGCCAGCAGAAGCGGAGATAACACAGATACGCAGTATTTT,CASRSGDNTDTQYF
NA,TRBJ2-2,NA,TRBV5-1,TGCGCCAGCAGCTTTGTGGACATAGCGAACACCGGGGAGCTGTTTTTT,CASSFVDIANTGELFF
NA,TRBJ2-1,NA,TRBV7-9,TGTTCCAGCAGCTTCTCTGCCCGGGATCTAGGCAATGAGCAGTTCTTC,CSSSFSARDLGNEQFF
NA,TRBJ2-1,TRBD2,TRBV18,TGTGCCAGCAACCGGGAGGGAGGCCCGAATGAGCAGTTCTTC,CASNREGGPNEQFF
NA,TRBJ2-7,NA,TRBV4-2,TGTGCCAGCAGCCAAAAACTGGAGGGAAGCGTCGAGCAGTACTTC,CASSQKLEGSVEQYF
NA,TRBJ2-1,TRBD2,TRBV6-1,TGTGCCAGCAGTGGACGAGCGGGAGGGCCTAGGAATGAGCAGTTCTTC,CASSGRAGGPRNEQFF
NA,TRBJ2-7,TRBD1,TRBV5-6,TGTGCCAGCAGCTTGTATTGGGACAGGGGGCTAAGGGGCTCCTACGAGCAGTACTTC,CASSLYWDRGLRGSYEQYF
NA,TRBJ2-3,TRBD2,TRBV9,TGTGCCAGCAGCGTAGATCCTAGCGGGAGCACAGATACGCAGTATTTT,CASSVDPSGSTDTQYF
NA,TRBJ2-7,TRBD1,TRBV27,TGTGCCAGCAGTCCCGGGACAGGCGGAATCTACGAGCAGTACTTC,CASSPGTGGIYEQYF
NA,TRBJ2-1,TRBD2,TRBV9,TGTGCCAGCAGCGTAGTAGGTATTGGGGGGGATGAGCAGTTCTTC,CASSVVGIGGDEQFF
once,TRBJ2-1,TRBD2,TRBV5-1,TGCGCCAGCAGCCCGGGCCCGGGGGGCTACAATGAGCAGTTCTTC,CASSPGPGGYNEQFF
once,TRBJ2-3,NA,TRBV11-1,TGTGCCAGCAGCTCTCCGGGACTCGGAGCGACAGATACGCAGTATTTT,CASSSPGLGATDTQYF
NA,TRBJ2-5,NA,TRBV18,TGTGCCAGCTCACCTTTTTACGGAACGGAGAAAGAGACCCAGTACTTC,CASSPFYGTEKETQYF
NA,TRBJ1-5,TRBD1,TRBV30,TGTGCCTGGAGTAGGCAGGGGGTACAGCCCCAGCATTTT,CAWSRQGVQPQHF
NA,TRBJ1-5,NA,TRBV6-4,TGTGCCAGCAGTGACTCGGGTTTACAGAATCAGCCCCAGCATTTT,CASSDSGLQNQPQHF
many,TRBJ1-2,TRBD1,TRBV5-8,TGTGCCAGCAGCTTTACAGGGGGCAATGGCTACACCTTC,CASSFTGGNGYTF
NA,TRBJ2-1,NA,TRBV19,TGTGCCAGTAGTCGTCGGACAGTATTTGTGGGGGACGCTGAGCAGTTCTTC,CASSRRTVFVGDAEQFF
NA,TRBJ2-1,NA,TRBV5-1,TGCGCCAGCAGTCCCCGGGAGTTGAGTGAGCAGTTCTTC,CASSPRELSEQFF
NA,TRBJ2-1,NA,TRBV9,TGTGCCAGCAGCCTGTCAGGGGAAGGGGTTAATGAGCAGTTCTTC,CASSLSGEGVNEQFF
NA,TRBJ1-5,NA,TRBV11-2,TGTGCCAGCAGCCCTGGGGGGTCCAATCAGCCCCAGCATTTT,CASSPGGSNQPQHF
few,TRBJ1-3,NA,TRBV4-2,TGTGCCAGCAGCCATCTCGGAGCAGACTCTGGAAACACCATATATTTT,CASSHLGADSGNTIYF
few,TRBJ2-7,TRBD1,TRBV18,TGTGCCAGCTCACCCTCCGGACAGGGGGGCTACGAGCAGTACTTC,CASSPSGQGGYEQYF
NA,TRBJ2-1,NA,TRBV15,TGTGCCACCAGCAGAGATAGGGGACGGGAGAATGAGCAGTTCTTC,CATSRDRGRENEQFF
NA,TRBJ2-7,NA,TRBV29-1,TGCAGCGTTGGACGAGCGGAGGGCTCCTACGAGCAGTACTTC,CSVGRAEGSYEQYF
NA,TRBJ1-2,NA,TRBV20-1,TGCAGTGCTTCAGGGGATGGAGGCTACACCTTC,CSASGDGGYTF
NA,TRBJ2-5,TRBD1,TRBV7-3,TGTGCCAGCAGCCGCGACGGACAGGGCAAAGAGACCCAGTACTTC,CASSRDGQGKETQYF
NA,TRBJ2-7,TRBD1,TRBV29-1,TGCAGCGTGACCCCGACAGGGGTCGGCTACGAGCAGTACTTC,CSVTPTGVGYEQYF
NA,TRBJ2-3,TRBD2,TRBV11-1,TGTGCCAGCAGCTTAGGATTAGCGGGACTAAGCACAGATACGCAGTATTTT,CASSLGLAGLSTDTQYF
NA,TRBJ2-7,TRBD2,TRBV9,TGTGCCAGCAGCGTAGGGCTAGCGGGACCCCCCTCCTACGAGCAGTACTTC,CASSVGLAGPPSYEQYF
NA,TRBJ2-1,NA,TRBV27,TGTGCCAGCAGTTTAGGGCCTTCTAATAATGAGCAGTTCTTC,CASSLGPSNNEQFF
NA,TRBJ2-7,NA,TRBV5-1,TGCGCCAGCAGCGGGGGGAGCACCGGGACGGCCTCCTACGAGCAGTACTTC,CASSGGSTGTASYEQYF
NA,TRBJ1-6,TRBD1,TRBV4-1,TGCGCCAGCAGCCATGGACAGGGTGCCGAGTCACCCCTCCACTTT,CASSHGQGAESPLHF
few,TRBJ2-1,NA,TRBV9,TGTGCCAGCAGCGTATCGAGCGGAGCTTACAATGAGCAGTTCTTC,CASSVSSGAYNEQFF
NA,TRBJ2-5,NA,TRBV6-5,TGTGCCAGCAGTTACTCGGCTTACCAAGAGACCCAGTACTTC,CASSYSAYQETQYF
NA,TRBJ2-2,TRBD1,TRBV18,TGTGCCAGCTCACCATGGGACAGGGTGACCGGGGAGCTGTTTTTT,CASSPWDRVTGELFF
NA,TRBJ1-2,NA,TRBV2,TGTGCCAGCAGTGAACAAATCTCCCCCTCTAGTGGCTACACCTTC,CASSEQISPSSGYTF
NA,TRBJ1-3,NA,TRBV9,TGTGCCAGCAGCTTCGGGAGCTACTCTGGAAACACCATATATTTT,CASSFGSYSGNTIYF
few,TRBJ2-7,NA,TRBV6-7,TGTGCCAGCAGTTACTCGGACAGATCCTACGAGCAGTACTTC,CASSYSDRSYEQYF
NA,TRBJ1-1,TRBD1,TRBV5-4,TGTGCCAGCAGCTTAGACAGGGAAACTGAAGCTTTCTTT,CASSLDRETEAFF
NA,TRBJ2-1,NA,TRBV11-3,TGTGCCAGCAAAGAGAGGTATAAGCCCTACAATGAGCAGTTCTTC,CASKERYKPYNEQFF
NA,TRBJ2-5,TRBD2,TRBV7-9,TGTGCCAGCAGCCTACTAGCGGGAGAAGAGACCCAGTACTTC,CASSLLAGEETQYF
NA,TRBJ2-7,NA,TRBV27,TGTGCCAGCGGGGGACACCCGAGCAAATTCACCATCTACGAGCAGTACTTC,CASGGHPSKFTIYEQYF
NA,TRBJ1-2,NA,TRBV2,TGTGCCAGCACCGAAACTTCAGACACATATGGCTACACCTTC,CASTETSDTYGYTF
NA,TRBJ2-2,NA,TRBV7-9,TGTGCCAGCAGATCCGGACAGACCGGGGAGCTGTTTTTT,CASRSGQTGELFF
once,TRBJ2-5,TRBD1,TRBV6-6,TGTGCCAGCAGTCCAGGACAGGCTCCGATAGAGCAGTACTTC,CASSPGQAPIEQYF
few,TRBJ1-3,NA,TRBV18,TGTGCCAGCTCGTCCCTCGAGGGAGACACCATATATTTT,CASSSLEGDTIYF
NA,TRBJ2-1,TRBD2,TRBV27,TGTGCCAGCAACCCACCTCCGTCCAGGGCGGGGGGTGAGCAGTTCTTC,CASNPPPSRAGGEQFF
NA,TRBJ2-5,TRBD1,TRBV5-1,TGCGCCAGCAGCTCCCTTTCGAGGGGGCGCTCGGAGACCCAGTACTTC,CASSSLSRGRSETQYF